This T cell receptor (beta chain) was sequenced for a study of T-cell reconstitution after alpha-beta-depleted transplantation in children. Study-wide points: Where some patients showed high TCRbeta diversity at day 60, it came from recipient T cells and thymic progenitors that had survived.

Unique molecular identifiers featured in how the TCRbeta library was prepared. TCRdb reanalysed the PCR reads using MiXCR and keeps one entry per CDR3 protein. Here the sample spans almost 600,000 distinct CDR3 sequences, 25% to 30% being singletons. V shed 5 bases and J shed 7 bases, with 11 bases lying between them. The CDR3 is 12 amino acids. On this clonotype: Its antigen is currently unknown.

The receptor was derived from a boy in the first two years of life with Wiskott-Aldrich syndrome, due to receive a stem cell transplant. The starting material was PBMCs, obtained before TCRalphabeta/CD19-depleted stem cell transplant. The J gene is TRBJ2-5, the V gene TRBV12-3 or TRBV12-4; D uncertain. The CDR3 DNA is TGTGCCAGCAGTCCTAGGACCTGGACCCAGTACTTC. This sequence encodes CASSPRTWTQYF.